This TCR beta chain comes out of a study of blood T cell repertoires in COVID-19. Per the original methods: Quantification of nucleated cells was approximated via reference gene primer amplification. Method: immunoSEQ multiplex PCR; TCRdb's copy keeps in-frame clones and lacks some. That table furnishes V, J and clone size, whereas the DNA furnished D and trimming. The top ten hold around 2.5% of the sample, which has around 330,000 clones, more than 90% seen once. The CDR3 spans 14 residues. V trimming: 7 bases; J trimming: 1 base; junction bases outside the gene matches: 4. The germline V gene has CDR1 SNHLY and CDR2 FYNNEI.

Sequenced sample: PBMCs or T cells enriched from blood (not recorded which). This TCR was recovered from a man aged 60-69 years who had recovered from COVID-19. V gene TRBV2 combines with J gene TRBJ1-5, with 7 bases lining up with TRBD1. The CDR3 loop is CASTLGQSNQPQHF. CDR3 in DNA: TGTGCCAGCACACTGGGACAGAGCAATCAGCCCCAGCATTTT.